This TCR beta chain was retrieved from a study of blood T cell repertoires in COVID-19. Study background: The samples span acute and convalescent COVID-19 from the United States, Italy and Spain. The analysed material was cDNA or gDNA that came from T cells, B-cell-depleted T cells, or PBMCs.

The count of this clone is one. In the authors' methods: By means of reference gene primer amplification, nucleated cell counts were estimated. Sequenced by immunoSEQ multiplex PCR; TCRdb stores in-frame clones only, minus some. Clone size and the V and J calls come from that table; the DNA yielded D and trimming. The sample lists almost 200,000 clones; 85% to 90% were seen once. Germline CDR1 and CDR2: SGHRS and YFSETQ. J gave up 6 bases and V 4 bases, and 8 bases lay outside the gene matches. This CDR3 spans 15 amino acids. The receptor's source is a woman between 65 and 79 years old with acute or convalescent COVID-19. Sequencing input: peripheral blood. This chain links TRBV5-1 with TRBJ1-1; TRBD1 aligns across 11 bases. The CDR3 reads CASSPGQGERAEAFF. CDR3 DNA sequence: TGCGCCAGCAGCCCGGGACAGGGGGAGCGGGCTGAAGCTTTCTTT.